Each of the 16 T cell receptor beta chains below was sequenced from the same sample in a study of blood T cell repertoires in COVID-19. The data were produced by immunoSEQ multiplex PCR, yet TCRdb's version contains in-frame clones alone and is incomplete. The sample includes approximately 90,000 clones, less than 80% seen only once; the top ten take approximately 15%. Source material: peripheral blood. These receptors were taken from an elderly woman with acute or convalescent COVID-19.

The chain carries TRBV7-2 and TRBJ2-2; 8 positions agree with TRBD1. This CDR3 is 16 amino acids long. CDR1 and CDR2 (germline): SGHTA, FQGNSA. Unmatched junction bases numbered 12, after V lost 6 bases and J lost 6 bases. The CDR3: CASSFTLDRGAGELFF. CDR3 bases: TGTGCCAGCAGTTTTACACTAGACAGGGGCGCCGGGGAGCTGTTTTTT.

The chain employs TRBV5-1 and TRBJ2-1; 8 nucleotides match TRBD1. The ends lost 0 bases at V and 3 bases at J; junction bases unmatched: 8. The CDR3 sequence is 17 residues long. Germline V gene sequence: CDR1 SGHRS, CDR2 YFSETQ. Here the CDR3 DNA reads TGCGCCAGCAGCTTGGCAGTGACAGGGGTACTCTACAATGAGCAGTTCTTC. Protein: CASSLAVTGVLYNEQFF.

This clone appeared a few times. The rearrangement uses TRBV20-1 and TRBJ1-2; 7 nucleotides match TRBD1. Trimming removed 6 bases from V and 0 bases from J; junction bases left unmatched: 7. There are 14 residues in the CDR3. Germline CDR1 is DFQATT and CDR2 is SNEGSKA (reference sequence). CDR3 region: CSASPGTANYGYTF. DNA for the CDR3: TGCAGTGCCAGTCCCGGGACAGCTAACTATGGCTACACCTTC.

The CDR3 sequence: CASSVASGIAYGYTF. The CDR3 DNA reads TGTGCCAGCAGTGTGGCCTCGGGGATCGCCTATGGCTACACCTTC. The chain has TRBV28 and TRBJ1-2; D call uncertain. CDR3 length equals 15 residues. The V end was cut by 5 bases, the J end by 4 bases, with 17 bases between. Germline CDR1 and CDR2: MDHEN and SYDVKM.

DNA of the CDR3: TGTGCCAGCAGCCAAGGTGGGACAGGGGGTGAAAAACTGTTTTTT. This sequence encodes CASSQGGTGGEKLFF. The chain links TRBV3-1 (or the pseudogene TRBV3-2) to TRBJ1-4, with 11 bases identical to TRBD1. This CDR3 has 15 residues. V shed 1 base and J 7 bases; nucleotides not matched to a gene: 2. Per the germline V gene, CDR1 is LGHDT and CDR2 is YNNKEL (reference sequence).

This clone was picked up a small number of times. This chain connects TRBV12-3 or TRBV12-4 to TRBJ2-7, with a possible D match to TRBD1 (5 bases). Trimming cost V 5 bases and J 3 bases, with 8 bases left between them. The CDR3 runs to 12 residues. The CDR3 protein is CASSADSYEQYF. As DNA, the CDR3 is TGTGCCAGCAGTGCTGACAGCTACGAGCAGTACTTC.

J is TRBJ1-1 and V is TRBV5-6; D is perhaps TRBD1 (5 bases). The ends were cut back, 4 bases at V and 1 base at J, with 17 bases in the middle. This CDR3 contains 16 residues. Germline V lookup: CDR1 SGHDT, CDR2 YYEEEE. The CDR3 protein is CASSPPWGQGNTEAFF. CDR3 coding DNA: TGTGCCAGCAGCCCCCCGTGGGGCCAAGGGAACACTGAAGCTTTCTTT.

CDR3 residues: CASSHWDFQNSGYTF. Written as DNA, the CDR3 is TGTGCCAGCAGCCATTGGGACTTCCAAAATTCTGGCTACACCTTC. The chain uses TRBV3-1 (or the pseudogene TRBV3-2) and TRBJ1-2; a possible D gene is TRBD1 (5 bases). The CDR3 length is 15 residues. Germline values: CDR1 LGHDT, CDR2 YNNKEL (reference sequence). Trimming removed 3 bases at V and 7 bases at J, with 18 bases between.

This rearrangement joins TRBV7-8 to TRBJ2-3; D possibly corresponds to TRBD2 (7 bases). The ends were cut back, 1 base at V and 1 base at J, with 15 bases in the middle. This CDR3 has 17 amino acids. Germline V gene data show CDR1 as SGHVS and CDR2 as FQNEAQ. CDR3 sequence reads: CASSLGGPGGRTDTQYF. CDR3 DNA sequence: TGTGCCAGCAGCTTAGGGGGGCCCGGGGGGCGCACAGATACGCAGTATTTT.

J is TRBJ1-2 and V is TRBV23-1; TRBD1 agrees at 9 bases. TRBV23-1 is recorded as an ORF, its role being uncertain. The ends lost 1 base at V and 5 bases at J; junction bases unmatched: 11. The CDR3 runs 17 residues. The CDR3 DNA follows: TGCGCCAGCAGTCAATATCGGACAGGGGCGTCCAGATATGGCTACACCTTC. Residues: CASSQYRTGASRYGYTF.

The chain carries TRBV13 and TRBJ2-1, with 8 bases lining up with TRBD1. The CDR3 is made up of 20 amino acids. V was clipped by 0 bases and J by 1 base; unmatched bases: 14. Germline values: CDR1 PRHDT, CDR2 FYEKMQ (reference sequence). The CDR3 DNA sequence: TGTGCCAGCAGCTTAGGGATCAACCAGGGGGCTCTCGGTTCCTACAATGAGCAGTTCTTC. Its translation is CASSLGINQGALGSYNEQFF.

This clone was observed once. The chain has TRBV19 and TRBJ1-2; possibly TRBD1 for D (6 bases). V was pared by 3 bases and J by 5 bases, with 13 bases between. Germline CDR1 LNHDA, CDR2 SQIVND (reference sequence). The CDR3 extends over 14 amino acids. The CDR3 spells CASSIRDIRYGYTF. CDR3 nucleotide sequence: TGTGCCAGTAGTATTCGGGACATACGGTATGGCTACACCTTC.

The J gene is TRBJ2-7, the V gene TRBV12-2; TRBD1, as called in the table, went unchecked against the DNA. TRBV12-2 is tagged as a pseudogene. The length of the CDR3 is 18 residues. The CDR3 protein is CASRLVRPGQNSRREQYF. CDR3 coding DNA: TGTGCAAGTCGCTTAGTAAGGCCAGGGCAAAATTCAAGGCGCGAGCAGTACTTC.

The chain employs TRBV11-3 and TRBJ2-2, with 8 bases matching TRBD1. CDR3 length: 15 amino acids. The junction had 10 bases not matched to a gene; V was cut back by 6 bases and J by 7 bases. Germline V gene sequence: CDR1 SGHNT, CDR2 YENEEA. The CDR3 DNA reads TGTGCCAGCAGTGATCGACAGGGGTCGTTCGGGGAGCTGTTTTTT. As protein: CASSDRQGSFGELFF.

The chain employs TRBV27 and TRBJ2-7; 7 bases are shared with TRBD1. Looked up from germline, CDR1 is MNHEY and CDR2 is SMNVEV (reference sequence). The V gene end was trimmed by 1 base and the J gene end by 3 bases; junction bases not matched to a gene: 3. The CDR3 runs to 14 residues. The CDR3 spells CASSLYQGVYEQYF. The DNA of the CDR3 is TGTGCCAGCAGTTTATATCAGGGGGTCTACGAGCAGTACTTC.

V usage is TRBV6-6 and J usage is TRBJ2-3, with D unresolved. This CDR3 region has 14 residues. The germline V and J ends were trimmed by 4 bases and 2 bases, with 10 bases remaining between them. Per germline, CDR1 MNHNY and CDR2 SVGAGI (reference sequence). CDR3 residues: CASSSSGLTDTQYF. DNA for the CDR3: TGTGCCAGCAGTTCCTCGGGCCTCACAGATACGCAGTATTTT.